These 9 T cell receptor beta chains share one sample of origin, sequenced in a study of cytotoxic CD8 clonotypes in ibrutinib-treated CLL. TCRdb's table, derived via immunoSEQ multiplex PCR, lists solely in-frame clones and lacks some. This table has more than 85,000 clones, around 80% appearing once. The material sequenced was PBMCs, taken after 12 months of ibrutinib treatment. The receptors derive from a human donor with chronic lymphocytic leukemia.

The chain joins TRBV18 to TRBJ1-1; no clear D gene. Germline V lookup: CDR1 KGHSH, CDR2 LQKENI. V dropped 2 bases and J dropped 4 bases, with 11 bases sitting between them. The CDR3 sequence is 14 residues long. The CDR3 nucleotides are TGTGCCAGCTCACCAGGGAGGGTGGTCACTGAAGCTTTCTTT. Residues: CASSPGRVVTEAFF.

This chain uses TRBV18 with TRBJ2-4; 10 bases match TRBD1. V shed 3 bases and J 7 bases; nucleotides not matched to a gene: 3. CDR1 and CDR2 (germline): KGHSH, LQKENI. There are 14 residues in the CDR3. The CDR3 reads CASSPPGQGNIQYF. The CDR3 coding sequence is TGTGCCAGCTCACCCCCGGGACAGGGGAACATTCAGTACTTC.

The genes are TRBV18 and TRBJ2-1; D call uncertain. V was trimmed by 2 bases and J by 8 bases, leaving 16 bases between them. Germline CDR1 KGHSH, CDR2 LQKENI. The CDR3 runs 15 residues. In DNA, the CDR3 is TGTGCCAGCTCACCAGAAGTGGCTGGTACAGATGAGCAGTTCTTC. As protein: CASSPEVAGTDEQFF.

J is TRBJ2-5 and V is TRBV11-3, with D perhaps given as TRBD1 or TRBD2 (5 bases each). Trimming cost V 5 bases and J 2 bases, with 12 bases left between them. The CDR3 length is 14 residues. In germline, CDR1 is SGHNT, CDR2 YENEEA. The CDR3 spells CASSPPGRQETQYF. The CDR3 DNA reads as TGTGCCAGCAGCCCCCCGGGGCGGCAAGAGACCCAGTACTTC.

Turning to this clone: At one of its ends the junction is not consistent with the germline gene, which may arise from a read error. The chain links TRBV7-7 to TRBJ2-7, with 9 bases identical to TRBD1. This CDR3 region has 14 residues. Germline V gene lookup returns CDR1 SSHAT and CDR2 FNYEAQ (reference sequence). The CDR3 reads CASSTSTGGSEQYF. CDR3 coding DNA: TGTGCTAGCAGCACCAGCACAGGGGGCTCGGAGCAGTACTTC.

As concerns this clone: Other DNA sequences in this sample translate to the same CDR3. This chain joins TRBV30 and TRBJ1-5; D remains unclear. The CDR3 runs 13 residues. The germline gives CDR1 GTSNPN, CDR2 SVGIG (reference sequence). V gave up 1 base and J gave up 4 bases, with 8 bases separating them. The CDR3 coding sequence is TGTGCCTGGAGTGGGGCCGAAAATCAGCCCCAGCATTTT. This sequence encodes CAWSGAENQPQHF.

The genes are TRBV5-4 and TRBJ2-1; 8 bases align to TRBD2. This CDR3 comprises 14 residues. In germline, CDR1 is SGHNT, CDR2 YYREEE (reference sequence). V shed 4 bases, J shed 8 bases, and the junction held 8 bases outside the gene matches. CDR3 sequence reads: CASSPGGAVDEQFF. The CDR3 DNA is TGTGCCAGCAGCCCCGGGGGGGCCGTAGATGAGCAGTTCTTC.

The rearrangement uses TRBV9 and TRBJ1-1; tentatively, D is TRBD1 (6 bases). CDR1 is SGDLS and CDR2 is YYNGEE in the germline V gene. V was cut by 3 bases and J by 4 bases, with 22 bases left in between. This CDR3 has 17 amino acids. CDR3 region: CASSAGVLGPDGTEAFF. The CDR3 region has the DNA TGTGCCAGCAGCGCAGGGGTTTTGGGTCCAGATGGCACTGAAGCTTTCTTT.

The rearrangement uses TRBV6-5 and TRBJ2-5, with 7 bases that match TRBD1. The V gene end was trimmed by 4 bases and the J gene end by 4 bases; junction bases not matched to a gene: 6. The germline V gene encodes CDR1 MNHEY and CDR2 SVGAGI. CDR3 length: 14 amino acids. The CDR3 sequence: CASSSTGAPETQYF. The CDR3 DNA follows: TGTGCCAGCAGTTCCACAGGGGCCCCAGAGACCCAGTACTTC.